A selection of T cell receptor beta chains follows, all from one sample in a study of blood T cell repertoires in COVID-19. Sequencing was performed with immunoSEQ multiplex PCR; in TCRdb, only in-frame clones are kept and a portion is missing. This sample has under 500,000 clones, with about 85% found just once. Source material: PBMCs or T cells enriched from blood (not recorded which). The receptor source for this set is a young woman with acute COVID-19. The CDR3 runs from the conserved cysteine through the conserved F or W. A D gene is named only where the DNA matches it firmly. Rows may omit the clone size; those that give it use once, few, many or a size class.

.	TRBV27	TRBJ2-1	.	TGTGCCAGCAGTTTAGTGGAGTACAATGAGCAGTTCTTC	CASSLVEYNEQFF
TRBD2	TRBV11-2	TRBJ2-1	.	TGTGCCAGCAGCTTAGAGTCCCTAGCGGGGGGGCGGAGCTCCTACAATGAGCAGTTCTTC	CASSLESLAGGRSSYNEQFF
.	TRBV12-3/TRBV12-4	TRBJ2-7	once	TGTGCCAGCAGTTTAAGGAGTTACGAGCAGTACTTC	CASSLRSYEQYF
TRBD1	TRBV4-1	TRBJ2-7	.	TGCGCCAGCAGCCTTTGGACAGGGACGAACTACGAGCAGTACTTC	CASSLWTGTNYEQYF
.	TRBV5-8	TRBJ2-3	.	TGTGCCAGCAGCCTCGGGACTGGAGATACGCAGTATTTT	CASSLGTGDTQYF
.	TRBV15	TRBJ2-7	.	TGTGCCACCAGCAGAGATGCGGGGACCCTCTACGAGCAGTACTTC	CATSRDAGTLYEQYF
.	TRBV6-5	TRBJ1-2	.	TGTGCCAGCAGTTACTCGAGGACTGGGATGCACTATGGCTACACCTTC	CASSYSRTGMHYGYTF
.	TRBV19	TRBJ2-7	.	TGTGCCAGTAGTGCACAGGGTCCCTACGAGCAGTACTTC	CASSAQGPYEQYF
.	TRBV5-5	TRBJ1-5	.	TGTGCCAGCAGCTTGTATAACAATCAGCCCCAGCATTTT	CASSLYNNQPQHF
.	TRBV5-4	TRBJ1-6	.	TGTGCCAGCAGCTTTGACAGTTCACCCCTCCACTTT	CASSFDSSPLHF
TRBD2	TRBV2	TRBJ2-3	few	TGTGCCAGCAGTGAAGGCAGCGGGAGTTGGTCAGATACGCAGTATTTT	CASSEGSGSWSDTQYF
.	TRBV10-1	TRBJ1-4	once	TGCGCCAGCAGTGAGTCGTCCACAAATGAAAAACTGTTTTTT	CASSESSTNEKLFF
.	TRBV1	TRBJ2-5	.	TGCACCAGCAGCCAAGATTACCGACTAGCGGGGGGGCTGGAGACCCAGTACTTC	CTSSQDYRLAGGLETQYF
.	TRBV28	TRBJ1-5	.	TGTGCCGCCATAGCGACTGGGAATCAGCCCCAGCATTTT	CAAIATGNQPQHF
.	TRBV7-6	TRBJ2-5	.	TGTGCCAGCAGCTTACAGGGGCGGGAGACCCAGTACTTC	CASSLQGRETQYF
.	TRBV7-9	TRBJ2-3	.	TGTGCCAGCAGCTTAGGCCCTTCTTACTCAGATACGCAGTATTTT	CASSLGPSYSDTQYF
.	TRBV15	TRBJ1-5	.	TGTGCCACCAGTGAGTCCACGGGTCAGCCCCAGCATTTT	CATSESTGQPQHF